The 17 T cell receptor beta chains listed next were all sequenced from one sample in a study of vaccination and CD4 T cells after COVID-19. What these receptors recognize is not known. Documented treatment: roughly 10-day PBMC culture with coronavirus spike peptide pools or control peptides (ViraFEST assay). The assay that was used to sequence DNA from cultured CD4+ T cells was the Oncomine TCR Beta short-read assay. One entry per CDR3 protein, called by TCRdb with MiXCR from the PCR reads. The table has thousands of distinct CDR3 sequences, around three fifths seen once; the top ten hold 20% to 25%. The material sequenced was CD4+ T cells from blood, cultured in vitro. The receptors here all came from a human donor who had recovered from COVID-19.

There are a few counts of this clonotype. The chain employs TRBV6-1 and TRBJ1-5; 7 nucleotides align to TRBD1. The CDR3 is 16 amino acids. The ends lost 6 bases at V and 3 bases at J; junction bases unmatched: 11. Looked up from germline, CDR1 is MNHNS and CDR2 is SASEGT. DNA of the CDR3: TGTGCCAGCAGCAGACAGGGTTTTTTACTCAATCAGCCCCAGCATTTT. This sequence encodes CASSRQGFLLNQPQHF.

V is TRBV30 and J is TRBJ2-5; D gene ambiguous. Per the germline V gene, CDR1 is GTSNPN and CDR2 is SVGIG (reference sequence). This CDR3 comprises 13 residues. V dropped 1 base and J dropped 2 bases, with 8 bases sitting between them. The CDR3 protein is CAWSGGLQETQYF. The CDR3 coding sequence is TGTGCCTGGAGTGGTGGGCTGCAAGAGACCCAGTACTTC.

This sequence joins TRBV28 and TRBJ1-1; D is unresolved. The CDR3 runs 13 residues. Trimming pared 7 bases from V and 6 bases from J, leaving 15 bases between. CDR1 and CDR2 from the germline V gene are MDHEN and SYDVKM. CDR3 nucleotides: TGTGCCAGCACCGCCTTGGTAAGGGCTGAAGCTTTCTTT. Translating it yields CASTALVRAEAFF. Full variable domain (missing parts from reference TRBV28 and TRBJ1-1): DVKVTQSSRYLVKRTGEKVFLECVQDMDHENMFWYRQDPGLGLRLIYFSYDVKMKEKGDIPEGYSVSREKKERFSLILESASTNQTSMYLCASTALVRAEAFFGQGTRLTVV.

The V gene is TRBV7-2, the J gene TRBJ2-7; the match to TRBD1 covers 7 bases. Germline CDR1 is SGHTA and CDR2 is FQGNSA. This CDR3 region has 14 residues. Trimming took 5 bases from V and 4 from J; bases not matched to a gene: 8. The CDR3 protein is CASSATGAAYEQYF. In nucleotides, the CDR3 is TGTGCCAGCAGCGCCACAGGGGCCGCGTACGAGCAGTACTTC.

This clonotype was seen only a few times. The V and J genes are TRBV7-8 and TRBJ1-6; 9 bases fit TRBD1. Per germline, CDR1 SGHVS and CDR2 FQNEAQ. This CDR3 is built from 17 residues. V gave up 10 bases and J gave up 4 bases; unmatched junction bases: 14. CDR3 in DNA: TGTGCCACCGACACCGAAGGGACAGGGCAGTATAATTCACCCCTCCACTTT. Its protein product is CATDTEGTGQYNSPLHF.

The rearrangement joins TRBV7-8 to TRBJ1-1; D gene uncertain. CDR3 length equals 14 residues. V was shortened by 1 base and J by 5 bases, with 11 bases between the two germline ends. In germline, CDR1 is SGHVS, CDR2 FQNEAQ. The DNA for the CDR3 is TGTGCCAGCAGCTTAGGTAGTGGATTGACTGAAGCTTTCTTT. Its translation is CASSLGSGLTEAFF.

This clonotype has just one count. This rearrangement joins TRBV6-1 to TRBJ1-2; 9 bases map to TRBD1. The germline V gene has CDR1 MNHNS and CDR2 SASEGT. CDR3 length: 14 residues. The trim removed 6 bases at V and 5 bases at J, leaving 7 bases unmatched. CDR3 loop: CASSEPGQGYGYTF. CDR3 DNA sequence: TGTGCCAGCAGCGAACCGGGACAGGGATATGGCTACACCTTC.

The chain uses TRBV10-3 and TRBJ2-3; D is ambiguous. CDR1 and CDR2 (germline): ENHRY, SYGVKD. CDR3 length: 12 residues. V shed 6 bases and J shed 4 bases, with 8 bases lying between them. The CDR3, as DNA: TGTGCCATCAGCTTAGCTGCAGATACGCAGTATTTT. Translating it yields CAISLAADTQYF.

The chain has TRBV6-1 and TRBJ1-5, with D possibly TRBD1 on 5 matching bases. The CDR3 covers 15 residues. The germline CDR1 and CDR2 sequences are MNHNS and SASEGT. Trimming shortened V by 0 bases and J by 7 bases, and 13 bases separated the two germline ends. CDR3 nucleotide sequence: TGTGCCAGCAGTGAAGCCTGGGCAGGGTACCAGCCCCAGCATTTT. This translates into CASSEAWAGYQPQHF.

The chain combines TRBV7-3 with TRBJ2-3; D might be TRBD2 (6 bases). CDR3 size: 13 residues. Trimming took 1 base from V and 4 from J, leaving 6 bases between them. Looked up from germline, CDR1 is SGHTA and CDR2 is FQGTGA. CDR3 sequence (DNA): TGTGCCAGCAGCTTAAGCGGGGCAGATACGCAGTATTTT. It translates to CASSLSGADTQYF.

This chain connects TRBV7-3 to TRBJ2-5; 8 bases map to TRBD1. From germline, CDR1 is SGHTA and CDR2 FQGTGA. The length of the CDR3 is 15 residues. V dropped 4 bases and J dropped 5; count of bases not matched to a gene: 9. CDR3 sequence: CASSSKTGEGETQYF. DNA of the CDR3: TGTGCCAGCAGCTCCAAGACAGGGGAAGGGGAGACCCAGTACTTC. The full variable domain, completed using reference TRBV7-3 and TRBJ2-5, is GAGVSQTPSNKVTEKGKYVELRCDPISGHTALYWYRQSLGQGPEFLIYFQGTGAADDSGLPNDRFFAVRPEGSVSTLKIQRTERGDSAVYLCASSSKTGEGETQYFGPGTRLLVL.

CDR3 region: CASSLMGGDNEKLFF. DNA of the CDR3: TGTGCCAGCAGCCTCATGGGGGGGGATAATGAAAAACTGTTTTTT. The V gene is TRBV7-8, the J gene TRBJ1-4; tentative D call: TRBD1 (5 bases). Per the germline V gene, CDR1 is SGHVS and CDR2 is FQNEAQ. This CDR3 region has 15 residues. V was trimmed by 5 bases and J by 4 bases, leaving 14 bases between them.

The gene calls are TRBV7-8 and TRBJ2-1; 10 nucleotides line up with TRBD1. This CDR3 is 15 amino acids long. Germline CDR1 is SGHVS and CDR2 is FQNEAQ. V gave up 1 base and J gave up 9 bases; unmatched junction bases: 6. CDR3 sequence: CASSLVDRGLGEQFF. CDR3 nucleotide sequence: TGTGCCAGCAGCTTAGTCGACAGGGGGCTTGGTGAGCAGTTCTTC.

The chain has TRBV21-1 and TRBJ1-6. TRBV21-1 is a pseudogene. The CDR3 covers 15 residues. The CDR3 loop reads CASSKETWGNSPLHF. In nucleotides, the CDR3 is TGTGCCAGCAGCAAAGAAACCTGGGGTAATTCACCCCTCCACTTT.

This clonotype showed up just a few times. V usage is TRBV6-1 and J usage is TRBJ1-6; no definite D call. Trimming shortened V by 11 bases and J by 7 bases, and 18 bases separated the two germline ends. The CDR3 totals 14 residues. Germline V gene lookup returns CDR1 MNHNS and CDR2 SASEGT. The CDR3 bases are TGTGCCGTCCGGTTCGGGTCGGGAAATTCACCCCTCCACTTT. It is translated as CAVRFGSGNSPLHF.

The V call is TRBV4-2, the J call TRBJ2-1; maybe TRBD2 (6 bases). CDR3 length: 17 amino acids. The germline V gene has CDR1 LGHNA and CDR2 YNFKEQ. Trimming took off 0 bases at V and 0 bases at J, with 12 bases between the two ends. CDR3 DNA sequence: TGTGCCAGCAGCCAAGAACCCGCGGGGAGCTCCTACAATGAGCAGTTCTTC. It codes for CASSQEPAGSSYNEQFF.

The chain couples TRBV27 to TRBJ1-6; D call uncertain. Germline V gene sequence: CDR1 MNHEY, CDR2 SMNVEV (reference sequence). The CDR3 length is 15 residues. The ends were cut back, 2 bases at V and 10 bases at J, with 15 bases in the middle. CDR3 protein: CASSLKGQTRSPLHF. The CDR3 coding sequence is TGTGCCAGCAGTTTAAAGGGCCAAACTAGGTCACCCCTCCACTTT.